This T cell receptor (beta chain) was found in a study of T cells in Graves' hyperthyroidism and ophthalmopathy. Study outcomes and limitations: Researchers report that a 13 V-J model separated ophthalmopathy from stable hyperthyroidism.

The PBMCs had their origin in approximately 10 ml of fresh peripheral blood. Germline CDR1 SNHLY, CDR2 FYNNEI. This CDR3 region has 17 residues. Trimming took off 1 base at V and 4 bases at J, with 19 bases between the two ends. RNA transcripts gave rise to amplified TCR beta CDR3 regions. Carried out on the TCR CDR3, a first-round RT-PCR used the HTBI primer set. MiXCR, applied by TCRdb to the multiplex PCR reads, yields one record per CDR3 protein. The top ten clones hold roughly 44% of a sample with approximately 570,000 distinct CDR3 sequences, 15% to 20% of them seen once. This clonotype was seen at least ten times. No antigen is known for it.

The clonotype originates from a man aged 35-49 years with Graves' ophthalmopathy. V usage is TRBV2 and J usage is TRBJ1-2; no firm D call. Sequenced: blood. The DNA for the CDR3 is TGTGCCAGCAGTGAAGTTGTTCTAAACAGCTACCCCTATGGCTACACCTTC. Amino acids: CASSEVVLNSYPYGYTF.